The source of this T cell receptor (beta chain) is a study of T-cell reconstitution after alpha-beta-depleted transplantation in children. Study-level results: T-cell counts and diversity were attributed mostly to newly produced T cells one year after transplant. Reportedly, roughly two months post-transplant, alpha-beta T cells arose from several hundred expanded graft clones. Some patients showed high day-60 TCRbeta diversity, which derived from surviving recipient T cells and thymic progenitors.

Unique molecular identifiers were used in preparing the TCRbeta library. TCRdb re-analysed the PCR reads in MiXCR, keeping a single row per CDR3 protein. This table has roughly 420,000 distinct CDR3 sequences, about 17% appearing once. Comment on this clonotype: Antigen unknown.

The CDR3 is 14 residues long. V lost 9 bases, J lost 2 bases, and 7 bases stayed unmatched. The germline gives CDR1 LGHNT, CDR2 FRNRAP. The rearrangement joins TRBV12-5 to TRBJ2-3; 8 bases are a match to TRBD1. This receptor was obtained from a boy under three years old who had a stem cell transplant for Wiskott-Aldrich syndrome, so the T cells may come from the graft donor. Sequencing was performed on PBMCs, mostly from graft donor cells, taken 360 days after TCRalphabeta/CD19-depleted stem cell transplant. The CDR3 DNA reads TGTGCTAGCGGCAAGGGACAGGTCACAGATACGCAGTATTTT. Protein: CASGKGQVTDTQYF.